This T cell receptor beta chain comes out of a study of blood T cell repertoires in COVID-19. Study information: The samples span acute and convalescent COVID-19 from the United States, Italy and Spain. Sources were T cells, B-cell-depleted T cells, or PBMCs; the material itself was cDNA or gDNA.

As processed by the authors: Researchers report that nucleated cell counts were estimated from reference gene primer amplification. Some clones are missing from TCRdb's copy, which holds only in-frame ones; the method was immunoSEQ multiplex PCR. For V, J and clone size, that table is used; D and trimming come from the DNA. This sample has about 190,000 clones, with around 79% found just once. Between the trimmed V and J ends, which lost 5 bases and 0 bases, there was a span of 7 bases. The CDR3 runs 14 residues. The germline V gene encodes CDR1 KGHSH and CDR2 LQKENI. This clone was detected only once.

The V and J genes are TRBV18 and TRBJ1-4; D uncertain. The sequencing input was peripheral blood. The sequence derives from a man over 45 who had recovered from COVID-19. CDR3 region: CASSEDPTNEKLFF. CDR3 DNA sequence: TGTGCCAGCTCAGAGGATCCAACTAATGAAAAACTGTTTTTT.